This T cell receptor beta chain was retrieved from a study of OX40 agonist ivuxolimab in advanced cancers. Background on the whole study: Ivuxolimab, which targeted the costimulatory receptor OX40 (CD134), was an agonistic, fully human IgG2 monoclonal antibody. Intravenous ivuxolimab was administered to patients every 2 weeks at six dose levels: 0.01, 0.1, 0.3, 1.5, 3 and 10 mg/kg. Of the roughly 52 dose-escalation patients, hepatocellular carcinoma was present in some 19, melanoma in approximately 15, renal cell carcinoma in 9 and head and neck cancer in 9. The dose-escalation cohort was roughly 80% male with a mean age of roughly 60 years, ranging from roughly 20 to 80. Prior anti-PD-1, anti-PD-L1 or anti-CTLA-4 therapy was permitted, and checkpoint inhibitors had been received by roughly 42% of dose-escalation patients. Partial responses occurred in three dose-escalation patients, of whom one had hepatocellular carcinoma and two had cutaneous melanoma. Peripheral TCRbeta sequencing was intended to test whether TCR sequence diversity was altered and clonal T-cell expansion was caused by ivuxolimab. The monotherapy dose-escalation portion (N ≈ 52 patients) of the phase I ivuxolimab trial is reported in the paper.

The trial excluded patients who had a history of autoimmune disease or were on systemic immunosuppression. Peripheral blood for TCR sequencing was drawn from every dose cohort at baseline, at cycle 4 day 1 and at cycle 7 day 1. Samples were obtained from an open-label, multicenter, first-in-human phase I dose-escalation trial of ivuxolimab. Adults with locally advanced or metastatic head and neck squamous cell, hepatocellular, melanoma or renal cell carcinoma were enrolled in the trial. Before TCR sequencing, CD4+ and CD8+ T cells were separately sorted from peripheral blood. The CDR3 goes from the cysteine to the phenylalanine over 15 residues. Left in the record is the CDR3 DNA by itself, 45 bases read in frame from the first base. CDR1 and CDR2 are read off the germline V gene as WSHSY and SAAADI. V has 5 bases trimmed and J has 7 bases trimmed; junction bases matching no gene number 6. Genomic DNA was extracted from sorted cells for sequencing of the TCRbeta CDR3 region. The immunoSEQ Assay was used for sequencing of TCRbeta CDR3 regions. TCRdb took over this immuneACCESS table, retaining in-frame rearrangements with V and J assigned. Such tables are incomplete; in checked studies, under half of the missing clones stem from an unresolved V gene, and the remainder is unexplained. The sample contains tens of thousands of clones, 85% to 90% of them found a single time. Of the sample, around 9.9% falls within the top ten clones.

Notes on this clone: Its antigen target is currently unknown. No quality values exist for individual bases; no much larger clone is one base distant.

Study-level results and caveats: Partial responders in the 0.1-3.0 mg/kg groups had among the lowest normalized peripheral clonal expansion, especially among CD8+ T cells. The antigen specificity of the clonally expanded peripheral T cells was not determined. At doses of 0.1 to 3.0 mg/kg, clonal expansion of both CD4+ and CD8+ blood T cells was observed from baseline to week 6. Low levels of normalized T-cell clonal expansion were also seen in some patients who did not respond. After ivuxolimab, expanded clones were on average more numerous among CD8+ T cells than among CD4+ T cells.

This TCR derives from an adult with an advanced solid tumor such as melanoma, head and neck, liver or kidney cancer. Here the chain combines TRBV10-2 and TRBJ2-1; TRBD2 fits 12 bases in the junction. The starting material was CD4+ or CD8+ T cells sorted from blood, obtained in a trial of the OX40 agonist ivuxolimab. The CDR3 corresponds to CASSRLAGVENEQFF. The nucleotide sequence reads TGCGCCAGCAGTCGACTAGCGGGAGTGGAAAATGAGCAGTTCTTC.